Sequencing of this T cell receptor beta chain was carried out in a study of blood T cell repertoires in COVID-19. Study information: T cells, B-cell-depleted T cells, or PBMCs supplied cDNA or gDNA.

Cohorts were assigned according to the clinical history that participants reported. The study counted Cohort 3 donors as recovered given two negative PCRs, clearance, or symptom resolution. CDR1 and CDR2 (germline): MNHEY, SMNVEV (reference sequence). There are 14 residues in the CDR3. V lost 6 bases and J lost 2; bases outside the gene matches: 6. As processed by the authors: Reference gene primers were amplified, and this amplification served to estimate nucleated cell counts. Sequencing used immunoSEQ multiplex PCR; TCRdb keeps in-frame clones, though not all of them. Clone size and the V and J calls come from that table; the DNA yielded D and trimming. This sample has some 250,000 clones, with about 80% found just once.

The rearrangement links TRBV27 to TRBJ2-5; TRBD1 agrees at 7 bases. The specimen was PBMCs or T cells enriched from blood (not recorded which). This TCR derives from a middle-aged man who had recovered from COVID-19. The CDR3 region has the DNA TGTGCCAGCAGGATGGGACAGACTCAAGAGACCCAGTACTTC. Translating gives CASRMGQTQETQYF.